The sample holds many counts of the clone carrying this T cell receptor beta chain. Its antigen remains unidentified. Construction of the TCRbeta library involved unique molecular identifiers. TCRdb re-called the PCR reads with MiXCR, one entry per CDR3 protein. This table holds some 300,000 distinct CDR3 sequences, 10% found once. V shed 5 bases and J 5 bases; nucleotides not matched to a gene: 7. In germline, CDR1 is SGHTA, CDR2 FQGNSA. The CDR3 runs 15 residues. The source of the sample is a study of T-cell reconstitution after alpha-beta-depleted transplantation in children. Study observations and caveats: Alpha-beta T cells about two months after transplant reportedly derived from several hundred expanded graft clones. Newly produced T cells mostly accounted for T-cell counts and diversity one year post-transplant. Surviving recipient T cells and intrathymic progenitors accounted for some patients' high TCRbeta diversity at day 60.

The sequencing here drew on PBMCs, taken before TCRalphabeta/CD19-depleted stem cell transplant. The chain combines TRBV7-2 with TRBJ2-3; TRBD1 agrees at 10 bases. This TCR derives from a boy under three years old with acute myeloid leukemia, due to receive a stem cell transplant. The CDR3 sequence: CASSPGQGRRDTQYF. DNA of the CDR3: TGTGCCAGCAGCCCGGGACAGGGGCGGAGAGATACGCAGTATTTT.